This T cell receptor beta chain came from a study of CD8 T cells in ankylosing spondylitis. By quantitative 5'-RACE with molecular barcodes, the TCR beta libraries were made. TCRdb ran MiXCR on the 5' RACE reads and lists one entry per CDR3 protein. The sample carries around 490,000 distinct CDR3 sequences, approximately 5% recorded once. This clonotype was seen many times. Its antigen is not identified. The V end was cut by 7 bases, the J end by 3 bases, with 10 bases between. The CDR3 is 11 amino acids. Germline CDR1 SQVTM, CDR2 ANQGSEA. The study's findings and limits: Among TCR beta sequences, a motif of under 10 highly homologous variants appeared characteristic of ankylosing spondylitis blood.

The sample consisted of blood, either unsorted or a sorted T cell fraction (not recorded which). The receptor's source is a male donor with ankylosing spondylitis. V is TRBV29-1 and J is TRBJ2-7, with D perhaps given as TRBD1 or TRBD2 (5 bases each). The chain's CDR3 is CSAGTVYEQYF. The CDR3 nucleotides read TGCAGCGCCGGGACGGTCTACGAGCAGTACTTC.